A selection of T cell receptor beta chains follows, all from one sample in a study of CD8+CD57+ T cells in acquired aplastic anemia. Via MiXCR, TCRdb re-called the reads, giving one row per CDR3 protein. This repertoire shows approximately 380,000 distinct CDR3 sequences, about two thirds found once; its top ten account for approximately 3.9%. What was sequenced was sorted CD4+, CD8+, or CD8+CD57+ T cells (not recorded which) from PBMCs. The source is a human donor in good health, serving as a control. CDR3s leave out the opening cysteine and the closing phenylalanine or tryptophan. D genes are given only for firm matches.

v_call d_call cdr3_aa
TRBV19 - ASSSTGRGNTIY
TRBV7-2 TRBD2 ASRTPSGTSYEQY
TRBV7-3 - ASSFGQSENEPLY
TRBV7-2 TRBD1 ATTGQGTPGSQY
TRBV2 - ASSVWAREQY
TRBV6-2/TRBV6-3 - ASRNAPHEQY
TRBV20-1 - SASPGLVVPLH
TRBV9 - ASSVSIVDTQPQH
TRBV7-9 - ASSLELGNTQY
TRBV7-3 TRBD2 ASSVGLAGGQETQY
TRBV7-2 - ASSLGVDEQYSGH
TRBV5-6 TRBD1 ASSPWTGLTQY
TRBV19 TRBD1 ASSTYRGVNTEAF